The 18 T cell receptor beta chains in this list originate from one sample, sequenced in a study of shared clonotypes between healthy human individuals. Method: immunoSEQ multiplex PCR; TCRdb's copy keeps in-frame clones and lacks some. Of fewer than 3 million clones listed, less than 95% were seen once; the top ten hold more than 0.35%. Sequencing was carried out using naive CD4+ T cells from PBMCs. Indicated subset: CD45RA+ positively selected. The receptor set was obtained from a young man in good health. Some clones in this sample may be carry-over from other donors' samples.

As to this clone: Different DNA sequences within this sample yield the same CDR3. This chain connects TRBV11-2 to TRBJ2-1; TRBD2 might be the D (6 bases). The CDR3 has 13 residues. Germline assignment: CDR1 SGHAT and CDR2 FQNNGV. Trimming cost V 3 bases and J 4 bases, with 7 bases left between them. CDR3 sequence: CASSLGGYNEQFF. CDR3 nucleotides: TGTGCCAGCAGCTTGGGGGGTTACAATGAGCAGTTCTTC.

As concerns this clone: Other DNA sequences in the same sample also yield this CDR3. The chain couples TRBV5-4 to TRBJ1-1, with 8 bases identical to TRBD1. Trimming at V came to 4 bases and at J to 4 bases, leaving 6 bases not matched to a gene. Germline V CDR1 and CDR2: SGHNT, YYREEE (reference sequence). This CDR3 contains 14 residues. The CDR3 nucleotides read TGTGCCAGCAGCACGACCACAGGGGGCACTGAAGCTTTCTTT. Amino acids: CASSTTTGGTEAFF.

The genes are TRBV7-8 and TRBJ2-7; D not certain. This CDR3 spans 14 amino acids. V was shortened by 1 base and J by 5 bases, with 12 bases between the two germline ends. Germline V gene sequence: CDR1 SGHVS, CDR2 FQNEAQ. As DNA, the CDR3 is TGTGCCAGCAGCTTAGGCCCCGCCCGGGACGAGCAGTACTTC. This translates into CASSLGPARDEQYF.

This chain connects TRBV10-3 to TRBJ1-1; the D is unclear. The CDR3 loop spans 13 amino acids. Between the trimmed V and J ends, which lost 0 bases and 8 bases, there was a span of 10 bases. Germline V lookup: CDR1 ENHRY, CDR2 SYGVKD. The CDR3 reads CAISESEEKEAFF. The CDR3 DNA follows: TGTGCCATCAGTGAGTCGGAGGAGAAGGAAGCTTTCTTT.

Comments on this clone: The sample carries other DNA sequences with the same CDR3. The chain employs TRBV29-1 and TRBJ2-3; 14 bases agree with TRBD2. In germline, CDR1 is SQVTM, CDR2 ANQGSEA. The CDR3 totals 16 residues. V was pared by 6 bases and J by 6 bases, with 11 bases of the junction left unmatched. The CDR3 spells CSVLGLAGVGTDTQYF. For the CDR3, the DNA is TGCAGCGTGCTGGGACTAGCGGGAGTCGGGACTGATACGCAGTATTTT.

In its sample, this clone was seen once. The CDR3 region has the DNA TGTGCCAGCAGCTGGACAGGGCCGGCAGATACGCAGTATTTT. Protein sequence: CASSWTGPADTQYF. The chain couples TRBV5-8 to TRBJ2-3; 8 nucleotides align to TRBD1. The CDR3 runs 14 residues. Germline V gene sequence: CDR1 SGHTS, CDR2 YDEGEE. V lost 3 bases and J lost 4; bases outside the gene matches: 4.

CDR3 coding DNA: TGTGCCAGCAGCGTAGACAGGGACACTGAAGCTTTCTTT. As protein: CASSVDRDTEAFF. This chain uses TRBV7-3 with TRBJ1-1; the match to TRBD1 covers 7 bases. Germline trimming cut 5 bases from V and 3 bases from J; bases unmatched to any gene: 3. The germline gives CDR1 SGHTA, CDR2 FQGTGA. CDR3 length: 13 residues.

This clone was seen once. CDR3 protein: CASTLSRVDGEQFF. As DNA, the CDR3 is TGTGCCAGCACCCTTAGTCGAGTTGACGGTGAGCAGTTCTTC. The V gene is TRBV5-4, the J gene TRBJ2-1; D gene uncertain. This CDR3 contains 14 residues. V gave up 6 bases and J gave up 9 bases, with 19 bases separating them. Germline loops: CDR1 SGHNT, CDR2 YYREEE (reference sequence).

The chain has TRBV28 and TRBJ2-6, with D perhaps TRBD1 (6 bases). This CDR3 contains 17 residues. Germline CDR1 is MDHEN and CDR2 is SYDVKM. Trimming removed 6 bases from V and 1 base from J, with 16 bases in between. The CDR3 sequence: CASSAVQGQSGANVLTF. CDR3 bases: TGTGCCAGCAGCGCTGTACAGGGCCAATCTGGGGCCAACGTCCTGACTTTC.

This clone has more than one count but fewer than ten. CDR3 in DNA: TGTGCCAGCAGTCAAAACAGGTTGAACACTGAAGCTTTCTTT. Amino acid sequence: CASSQNRLNTEAFF. V usage is TRBV2 and J usage is TRBJ1-1; a weak D match, TRBD1 (5 bases). Looked up from germline, CDR1 is SNHLY and CDR2 is FYNNEI. Trimming left V 5 bases short and J 0 bases short, with 10 bases between. The CDR3 sequence is 14 residues long.

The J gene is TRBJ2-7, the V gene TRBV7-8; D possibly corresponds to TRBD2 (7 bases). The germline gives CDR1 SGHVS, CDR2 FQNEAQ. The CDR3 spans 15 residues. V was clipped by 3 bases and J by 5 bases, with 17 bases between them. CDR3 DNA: TGTGCCAGCAGCTTTCCACAGGGAGGGAAGCACGAGCAGTACTTC. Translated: CASSFPQGGKHEQYF.

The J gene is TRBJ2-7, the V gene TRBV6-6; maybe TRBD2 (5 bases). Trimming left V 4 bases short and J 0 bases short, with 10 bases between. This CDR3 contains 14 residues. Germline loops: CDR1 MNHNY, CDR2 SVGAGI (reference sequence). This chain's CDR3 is CASSSPGNSYEQYF. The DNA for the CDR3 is TGTGCCAGCAGTTCCCCCGGGAACTCCTACGAGCAGTACTTC.

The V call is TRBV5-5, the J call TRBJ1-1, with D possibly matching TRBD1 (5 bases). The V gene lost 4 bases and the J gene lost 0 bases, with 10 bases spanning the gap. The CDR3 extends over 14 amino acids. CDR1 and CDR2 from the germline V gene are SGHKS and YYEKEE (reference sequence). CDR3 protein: CASSEGLLNTEAFF. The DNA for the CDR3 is TGTGCCAGCAGCGAGGGACTTCTGAACACTGAAGCTTTCTTT.

In DNA form, the CDR3 reads TGTGCCAGCTCACCACCCTCGGGGCCTGGAAACACCATATATTTT. Residues: CASSPPSGPGNTIYF. The J gene is TRBJ1-3, the V gene TRBV18; tentative D call: TRBD1 (5 bases). The CDR3 runs to 15 residues. Germline-derived CDR1 and CDR2 are KGHSH and LQKENI. V lost 0 bases and J 2 bases, leaving 8 bases between the germline ends.

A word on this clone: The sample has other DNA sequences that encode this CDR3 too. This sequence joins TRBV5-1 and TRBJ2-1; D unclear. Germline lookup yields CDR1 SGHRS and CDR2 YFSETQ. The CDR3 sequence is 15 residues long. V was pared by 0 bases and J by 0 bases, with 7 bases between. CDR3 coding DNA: TGCGCCAGCAGCTTGGGCAGCCCCTCCTACAATGAGCAGTTCTTC. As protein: CASSLGSPSYNEQFF.

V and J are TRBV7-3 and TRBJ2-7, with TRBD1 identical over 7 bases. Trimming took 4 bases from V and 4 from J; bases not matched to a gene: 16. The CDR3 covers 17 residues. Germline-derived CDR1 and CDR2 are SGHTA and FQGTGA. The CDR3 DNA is TGTGCCAGCAGCTCATCTGTCTCTAGGACAGGACAATACGAGCAGTACTTC. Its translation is CASSSSVSRTGQYEQYF. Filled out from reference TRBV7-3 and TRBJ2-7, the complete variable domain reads GAGVSQTPSNKVTEKGKYVELRCDPISGHTALYWYRQSLGQGPEFLIYFQGTGAADDSGLPNDRFFAVRPEGSVSTLKIQRTERGDSAVYLCASSSSVSRTGQYEQYFGPGTRLTVT.

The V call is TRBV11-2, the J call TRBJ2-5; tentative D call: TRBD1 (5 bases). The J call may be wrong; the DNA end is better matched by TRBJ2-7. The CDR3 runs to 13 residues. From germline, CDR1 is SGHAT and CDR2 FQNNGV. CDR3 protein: CASSLQGPNEQYF. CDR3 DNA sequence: TGTGCCAGCAGCTTACAGGGTCCCAACGAGCAGTACTTC.

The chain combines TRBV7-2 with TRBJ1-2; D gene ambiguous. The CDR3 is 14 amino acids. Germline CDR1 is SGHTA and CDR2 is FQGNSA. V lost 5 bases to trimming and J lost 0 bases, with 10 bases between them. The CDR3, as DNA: TGTGCCAGCAGCGCCCCCCAGGCTAACTATGGCTACACCTTC. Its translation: CASSAPQANYGYTF. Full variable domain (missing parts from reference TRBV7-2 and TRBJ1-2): GAGVSQSPSNKVTEKGKDVELRCDPISGHTALYWYRQSLGQGLEFLIYFQGNSAPDKSGLPSDRFSAERTGGSVSTLTIQRTQQEDSAVYLCASSAPQANYGYTFGSGTRLTVV.